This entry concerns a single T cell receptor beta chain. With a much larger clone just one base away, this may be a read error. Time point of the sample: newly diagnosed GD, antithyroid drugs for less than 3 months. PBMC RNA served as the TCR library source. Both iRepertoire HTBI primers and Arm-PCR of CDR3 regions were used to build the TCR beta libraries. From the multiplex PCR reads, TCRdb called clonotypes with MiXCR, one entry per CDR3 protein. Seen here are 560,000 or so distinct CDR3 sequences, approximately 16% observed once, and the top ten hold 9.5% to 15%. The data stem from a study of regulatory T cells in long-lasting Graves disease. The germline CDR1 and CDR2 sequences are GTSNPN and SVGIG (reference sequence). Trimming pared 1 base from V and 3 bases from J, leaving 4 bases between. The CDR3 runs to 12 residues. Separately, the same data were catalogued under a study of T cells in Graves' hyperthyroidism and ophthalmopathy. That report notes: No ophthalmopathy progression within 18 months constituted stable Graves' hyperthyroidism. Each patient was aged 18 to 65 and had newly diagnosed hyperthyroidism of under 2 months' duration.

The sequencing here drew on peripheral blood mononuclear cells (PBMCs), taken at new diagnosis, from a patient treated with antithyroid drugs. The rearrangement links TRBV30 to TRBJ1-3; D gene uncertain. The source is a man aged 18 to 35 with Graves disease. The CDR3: CAWSAYGNTIYF. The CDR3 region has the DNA TGTGCCTGGAGTGCCTATGGAAACACCATATATTTT.